These 26 T cell receptor beta chains share one sample of origin, sequenced in a study of radiation and T cells in renal cell carcinoma. Described time point: blood 2 weeks post-SBRT. Treatment reported: 15 Gy SBRT to primary tumor, nephrectomy 4 weeks later. Sequencing used immunoSEQ multiplex PCR; TCRdb keeps in-frame clones, though not all of them. The table has 100,000 to 150,000 clones, 70% to 90% seen once; the top ten hold 5.8%. The sequences come from blood, collected from a patient whose treatment included radiotherapy and nephrectomy. These receptors were collected from a woman between 65 and 79 years old with renal cell carcinoma.

V and J are TRBV11-3 and TRBJ1-1; no firm D call. V shed 4 bases and J shed 5 bases, with 14 bases lying between them. Germline loops: CDR1 SGHNT, CDR2 YENEEA. The CDR3 runs 14 residues. CDR3 protein: CASSSPKVGTEAFF. DNA of the CDR3: TGTGCCAGCAGCTCCCCGAAGGTAGGAACTGAAGCTTTCTTT.

This CDR3 reads CASRGGEYEQYF. The CDR3 nucleotides read TGTGCCAGCAGGGGGGGAGAGTACGAGCAGTACTTC. This sequence joins TRBV27 and TRBJ2-7; tentatively, D is TRBD2 (6 bases). CDR1 is MNHEY and CDR2 is SMNVEV in the germline V gene (reference sequence). The CDR3 length is 12 residues. The V gene lost 6 bases and the J gene lost 4 bases, with 10 bases spanning the gap.

The chain recombines TRBV19 with TRBJ2-5, with D hard to call. This CDR3 has 16 residues. Germline V CDR1 and CDR2: LNHDA, SQIVND (reference sequence). Trimming took 1 base from V and 2 from J, leaving 14 bases between them. The CDR3 sequence: CASSIVARRGQETQYF. The DNA for the CDR3 is TGTGCCAGTAGTATAGTCGCCCGGAGAGGACAAGAGACCCAGTACTTC.

This chain uses TRBV11-3 with TRBJ2-7; D may be TRBD2 (5 bases). This CDR3 spans 15 amino acids. The germline V and J ends were trimmed by 1 base and 3 bases, with 13 bases remaining between them. Germline V lookup: CDR1 SGHNT, CDR2 YENEEA. The CDR3 spells CASSLAPGLSYEQYF. CDR3 bases: TGTGCCAGCAGCTTAGCTCCGGGGTTAAGCTACGAGCAGTACTTC.

V gene TRBV5-4 combines with J gene TRBJ2-2; TRBD1 matches 8 bases. The length of the CDR3 is 15 residues. The V gene end was trimmed by 4 bases and the J gene end by 0 bases; junction bases not matched to a gene: 2. From germline, CDR1 is SGHNT and CDR2 YYREEE (reference sequence). The CDR3, as DNA: TGTGCCAGCAGCCCAGGGGGCGCGAACACCGGGGAGCTGTTTTTT. Protein product: CASSPGGANTGELFF.

The chain joins TRBV6-5 to TRBJ1-2; 11 nucleotides agree with TRBD1. The CDR3 has 13 amino acids. Germline trimming cut 6 bases from V and 8 bases from J; bases unmatched to any gene: 5. The germline V gene has CDR1 MNHEY and CDR2 SVGAGI. CDR3 nucleotide sequence: TGTGCCAGCAGCTCCGGGACAGGGGGAGGCTACACCTTC. The encoded protein is CASSSGTGGGYTF.

The V call is TRBV11-3, the J call TRBJ2-2, with D possibly matching TRBD2 (5 bases). Trimming removed 3 bases at V and 4 bases at J, with 9 bases between. Germline V gene lookup returns CDR1 SGHNT and CDR2 YENEEA. CDR3 size: 14 residues. CDR3 nucleotides: TGTGCCAGCAGCTTCAGCAGCGGCACCGGGGAGCTGTTTTTT. It codes for CASSFSSGTGELFF. The full variable domain, completed using reference TRBV11-3 and TRBJ2-2, is EAGVVQSPRYKIIEKKQPVAFWCNPISGHNTLYWYLQNLGQGPELLIRYENEEAVDDSQLPKDRFSAERLKGVDSTLKIQPAELGDSAVYLCASSFSSGTGELFFGEGSRLTVL.

This chain links TRBV4-3 with TRBJ2-1; either TRBD1 or TRBD2 may supply D (6 bases each). Germline V CDR1 and CDR2: LGHNA, YSLEER. The CDR3 is made up of 14 amino acids. V was cut by 4 bases and J by 5 bases, with 12 bases left in between. The CDR3 DNA reads as TGCGCCAGCAGCCCCCAAGGGGGGAACAATGAGCAGTTCTTC. Its translation is CASSPQGGNNEQFF.

This clone was seen a single time. This rearrangement joins TRBV6-5 to TRBJ2-5, with D perhaps matching TRBD2 (6 bases). The CDR3 is 12 amino acids. Per germline, CDR1 MNHEY and CDR2 SVGAGI. Trimming cost V 5 bases and J 5 bases, with 9 bases left between them. CDR3 residues: CASSMGRETQYF. CDR3 in DNA: TGTGCCAGCAGTATGGGGAGGGAGACCCAGTACTTC.

The gene calls are TRBV14 and TRBJ2-3; 8 bases match TRBD1. Germline lookup yields CDR1 SGHDN and CDR2 FVKESK. Unmatched junction bases numbered 2, after V lost 3 bases and J lost 0 bases. The CDR3 runs to 15 residues. The chain's CDR3 is CASSQTGVSTDTQYF. In DNA, the CDR3 is TGTGCCAGCAGCCAGACAGGGGTCAGCACAGATACGCAGTATTTT.

The chain links TRBV28 to TRBJ1-2; the D is unclear. V was trimmed by 10 bases and J by 4 bases, leaving 16 bases between them. This CDR3 is 13 amino acids long. In germline, CDR1 is MDHEN, CDR2 SYDVKM. Written as DNA, the CDR3 is TGTGCCACCCTTCCCCCAGGCGGCTATGGCTACACCTTC. Its protein product is CATLPPGGYGYTF.

This clone has a handful of counts. J is TRBJ1-2 and V is TRBV14; no definite D call. The CDR3 runs 14 residues. The germline V gene encodes CDR1 SGHDN and CDR2 FVKESK. V was clipped by 4 bases and J by 7 bases, with 16 bases between them. The CDR3 DNA is TGTGCCAGCAGCCGAGGCTCCCCCCGTAGTGGCTACACCTTC. Translated: CASSRGSPRSGYTF. Full variable domain (missing parts from reference TRBV14 and TRBJ1-2): EAGVTQFPSHSVIEKGQTVTLRCDPISGHDNLYWYRRVMGKEIKFLLHFVKESKQDESGMPNNRFLAERTGGTYSTLKVQPAELEDSGVYFCASSRGSPRSGYTFGSGTRLTVV.

The chain has TRBV20-1 and TRBJ1-1; TRBD1 is a possible D gene (5 bases). Germline CDR1 and CDR2: DFQATT and SNEGSKA (reference sequence). V dropped 4 bases and J dropped 7 bases, with 7 bases sitting between them. The CDR3 contains 10 residues. The CDR3 spells CSANRIEAFF. The DNA of the CDR3 is TGCAGTGCTAACAGGATTGAAGCTTTCTTT.

The V and J genes are TRBV5-8 and TRBJ1-1; D is ambiguous. This CDR3 contains 13 residues. Germline assignment: CDR1 SGHTS and CDR2 YDEGEE. Deletions cut 7 bases from V and 4 bases from J, with 14 bases between. CDR3 sequence reads: CASRIRGRTEAFF. The CDR3 DNA reads as TGTGCCAGCCGAATTCGTGGACGCACTGAAGCTTTCTTT.

The chain links TRBV7-8 to TRBJ2-1; D is ambiguous. Germline assignment: CDR1 SGHVS and CDR2 FQNEAQ. The CDR3 sequence is 14 residues long. V lost 0 bases and J lost 5, with 8 bases in between. In DNA form, the CDR3 reads TGTGCCAGCAGCTTAGCCAACATAAACAATGAGCAGTTCTTC. It translates to CASSLANINNEQFF. Supplemented by reference TRBV7-8 and TRBJ2-1, the full variable domain reads GAGVSQSPRYKVAKRGQDVALRCDPISGHVSLFWYQQALGQGPEFLTYFQNEAQLDKSGLPSDRFFAERPEGSVSTLKIQRTQQEDSAVYLCASSLANINNEQFFGPGTRLTVL.

The rearrangement joins TRBV28 to TRBJ1-5; D gene unclear. Looked up from germline, CDR1 is MDHEN and CDR2 is SYDVKM. The V end lost 7 bases, the J end lost 1 base, and 8 bases lay between the germline ends. The CDR3 extends over 13 amino acids. This chain's CDR3 is CASTLRSNQPQHF. CDR3 DNA: TGTGCCAGCACCCTGCGCAGCAATCAGCCCCAGCATTTT.

V is TRBV2 and J is TRBJ1-1, with 9 bases identical to TRBD1. Germline V CDR1 and CDR2: SNHLY, FYNNEI. Trimming cost V 6 bases and J 4 bases; bases outside gene matches: 9. The CDR3 length is 15 residues. The chain's CDR3 is CASRAQTGGGTEAFF. DNA for the CDR3: TGTGCCAGCAGGGCTCAGACAGGGGGAGGCACTGAAGCTTTCTTT. The whole variable domain, filled in from reference TRBV2 and TRBJ1-1, reads EPEVTQTPSHQVTQMGQEVILRCVPISNHLYFYWYRQILGQKVEFLVSFYNNEISEKSEIFDDQFSVERPDGSNFTLKIRSTKLEDSAMYFCASRAQTGGGTEAFFGQGTRLTVV.

V and J are TRBV30 and TRBJ1-2, with D possibly TRBD1 on 5 matching bases. The V gene lost 0 bases and the J gene lost 2 bases, with 10 bases spanning the gap. In germline, CDR1 is GTSNPN, CDR2 SVGIG (reference sequence). The CDR3 sequence is 14 residues long. The CDR3 DNA is TGTGCCTGGAGTGTACAGCAGGGAAACTATGGCTACACCTTC. Its translation: CAWSVQQGNYGYTF. The full variable domain, its missing parts supplied by reference TRBV30 and TRBJ1-2, is SQTIHQWPATLVQPVGSPLSLECTVEGTSNPNLYWYRQAAGRGLQLLFYSVGIGQISSEVPQNLSASRPQDRQFILSSKKLLLSDSGFYLCAWSVQQGNYGYTFGSGTRLTVV.

As for this clone: One end of the junction does not line up with germline, which may come from a read error. The chain links TRBV7-7 to TRBJ2-1, with 10 nucleotides matching TRBD2. In germline, CDR1 is SSHAT, CDR2 FNYEAQ (reference sequence). The CDR3 has 15 residues. The CDR3 bases are TGTGCTAGCAGCTTCCATAGCGGGGGGCTAAATGAGCAGTTCTTC. Amino acids: CASSFHSGGLNEQFF.

The CDR3 spells CASSSTSGGALTQYF. The CDR3 DNA sequence: TGTGCCAGCAGCTCCACTAGCGGGGGGGCCCTTACGCAGTATTTT. This rearrangement joins TRBV7-9 to TRBJ2-3, with TRBD2 matching over 13 bases. The germline V gene encodes CDR1 SEHNR and CDR2 FQNEAQ (reference sequence). The CDR3 extends over 15 amino acids. The V and J ends lost 4 bases and 8 bases, in that order; junction bases with no gene match: 6.

This clone occurred a few times. This sequence joins TRBV6-1 and TRBJ2-7; unclear D gene. V lost 0 bases, J lost 2 bases, and 11 bases lay in between. Germline-derived CDR1 and CDR2 are MNHNS and SASEGT. The CDR3 length is 15 residues. The CDR3 sequence: CASSEARSVAYEQYF. The CDR3 DNA reads as TGTGCCAGCAGTGAAGCCAGATCTGTGGCCTACGAGCAGTACTTC.

This chain uses TRBV7-2 with TRBJ1-1, with TRBD1 identical over 8 bases. CDR3 length: 14 amino acids. Trimming removed 5 bases from V and 6 bases from J; junction bases left unmatched: 8. Germline-derived CDR1 and CDR2 are SGHTA and FQGNSA. CDR3 protein: CASSPGQGSAEAFF. The CDR3, as DNA: TGTGCCAGCAGCCCCGGACAGGGTTCGGCTGAAGCTTTCTTT.

The chain uses TRBV18 and TRBJ2-3; D might be TRBD2 (6 bases). V lost 2 bases and J 2 bases, leaving 11 bases between the germline ends. This CDR3 has 15 residues. Germline lookup yields CDR1 KGHSH and CDR2 LQKENI. The CDR3 loop reads CASSPLRGLTDTQYF. The CDR3, as DNA: TGTGCCAGCTCACCATTGCGGGGTCTCACAGATACGCAGTATTTT.

This sequence joins TRBV18 and TRBJ2-1; no firm D call. The V end lost 8 bases, the J end lost 8 bases, and 10 bases lay between the germline ends. Germline CDR1 reads KGHSH; CDR2 reads LQKENI. The CDR3 length is 11 residues. CDR3 loop: CASAGWDEQFF. In nucleotides, the CDR3 is TGTGCCAGCGCTGGGTGGGATGAGCAGTTCTTC. The whole variable domain, remainder taken from reference TRBV18 and TRBJ2-1, is NAGVMQNPRHLVRRRGQEARLRCSPMKGHSHVYWYRQLPEEGLKFMVYLQKENIIDESGMPKERFSAEFPKEGPSILRIQQVVRGDSAAYFCASAGWDEQFFGPGTRLTVL.

Note on this clone: The junction shows a germline mismatch at one end, possibly a read error. The chain uses TRBV7-7 and TRBJ2-7, with no clear D. Germline loops: CDR1 SSHAT, CDR2 FNYEAQ (reference sequence). This CDR3 has 12 amino acids. Written as DNA, the CDR3 is TGTGCTAGCAGCTTCGTGGTAAGGGAGCAGTACTTC. Residues: CASSFVVREQYF.

V is TRBV5-4 and J is TRBJ1-1; D remains unclear. This CDR3 spans 14 amino acids. From germline, CDR1 is SGHNT and CDR2 YYREEE (reference sequence). The V and J ends lost 1 base and 1 base respectively, with 8 bases between them. The CDR3, as DNA: TGTGCCAGCAGCTTGATACAAGGGAACACTGAAGCTTTCTTT. This sequence encodes CASSLIQGNTEAFF.